This TCR beta chain was retrieved from a study of shared clonotypes between healthy human individuals. The germline V gene has CDR1 SGHRS and CDR2 YFSETQ. With 0 bases clipped from V and 4 bases from J, the junction kept 3 bases outside the gene matches. This CDR3 is built from 15 residues. Approximately 210 ng DNA, approximately 31,000 T cell genomes, went into each sorted-subset replicate PCR. Clones were sequenced by immunoSEQ multiplex PCR, and TCRdb holds only the in-frame ones, with some missing. In the table there are nearly 2 million clones, approximately 94% of which are singletons. As defined, naive CD8 cells were CD45RO-negative and positively selected for CCR7, with terminally differentiated effector memory CD45RA+ cells excluded. This clone has only one observation. This sample also contains other DNA sequences that code for the same CDR3.

The TCR comes from a man between 18 and 35 years old in good health. The sequenced material came from naive CD8+ T cells sorted from blood. V is TRBV5-1 and J is TRBJ2-1; TRBD2 matches 8 bases. DNA of the CDR3: TGCGCCAGCAGCTTGGCGAGCGGGAGTTACAATGAGCAGTTCTTC. This encodes CASSLASGSYNEQFF.